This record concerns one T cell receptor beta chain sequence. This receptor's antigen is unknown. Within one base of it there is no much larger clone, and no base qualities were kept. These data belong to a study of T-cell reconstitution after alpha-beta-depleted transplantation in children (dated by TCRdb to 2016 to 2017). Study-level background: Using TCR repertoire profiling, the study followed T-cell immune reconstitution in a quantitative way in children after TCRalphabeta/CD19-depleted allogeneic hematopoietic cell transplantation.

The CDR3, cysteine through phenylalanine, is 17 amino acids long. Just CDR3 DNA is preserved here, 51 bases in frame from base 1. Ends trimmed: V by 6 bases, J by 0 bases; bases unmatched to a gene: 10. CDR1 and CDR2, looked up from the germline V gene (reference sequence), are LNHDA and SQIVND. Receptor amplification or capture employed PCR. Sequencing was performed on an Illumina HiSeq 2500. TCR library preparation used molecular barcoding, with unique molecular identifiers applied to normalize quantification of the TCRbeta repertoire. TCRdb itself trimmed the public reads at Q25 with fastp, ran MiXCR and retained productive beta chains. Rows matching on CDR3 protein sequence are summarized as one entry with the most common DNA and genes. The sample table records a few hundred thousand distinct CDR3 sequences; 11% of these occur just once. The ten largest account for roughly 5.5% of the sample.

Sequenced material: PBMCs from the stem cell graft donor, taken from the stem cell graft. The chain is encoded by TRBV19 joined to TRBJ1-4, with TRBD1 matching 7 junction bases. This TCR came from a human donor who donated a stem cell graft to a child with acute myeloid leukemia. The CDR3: CASRTLWGQPTNEKLFF. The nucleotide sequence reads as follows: TGTGCCAGTAGAACGCTATGGGGACAGCCAACTAATGAAAAACTGTTTTTT.